This TCR beta chain is drawn from a study of blood T cell repertoires in COVID-19. The protocol was immunoSEQ multiplex PCR, while the TCRdb copy is restricted to in-frame clones and leaves out a portion. The sample lists some 130,000 clones; approximately 85% were seen once. Germline CDR1 reads MNHEY; CDR2 reads SMNVEV (reference sequence). CDR3 length equals 19 residues. Between the trimmed V and J ends, which lost 5 bases and 0 bases, there was a span of 20 bases. V is TRBV27 and J is TRBJ2-6; TRBD2 is a possible D gene (6 bases). The sequence derives from a human donor in a cohort sampled during active COVID-19. Sequencing used peripheral blood. The CDR3 sequence: CASSANAGTRSSGANVLTF. The DNA for the CDR3 is TGTGCCAGCAGTGCAAACGCCGGGACTCGATCCTCTGGGGCCAACGTCCTGACTTTC.